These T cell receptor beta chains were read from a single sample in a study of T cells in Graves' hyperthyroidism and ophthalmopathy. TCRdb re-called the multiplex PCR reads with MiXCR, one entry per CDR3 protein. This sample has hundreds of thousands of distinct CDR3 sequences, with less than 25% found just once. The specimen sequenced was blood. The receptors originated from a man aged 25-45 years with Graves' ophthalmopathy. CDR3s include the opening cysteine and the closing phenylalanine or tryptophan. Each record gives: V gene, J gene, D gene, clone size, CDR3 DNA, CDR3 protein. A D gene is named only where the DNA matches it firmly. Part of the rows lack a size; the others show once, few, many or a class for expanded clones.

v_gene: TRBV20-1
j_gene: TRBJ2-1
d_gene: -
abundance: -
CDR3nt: TGCAGTGCTAGAACGGCGGGGCGATACAATGAGCAGTTCTTC
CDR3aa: CSARTAGRYNEQFF

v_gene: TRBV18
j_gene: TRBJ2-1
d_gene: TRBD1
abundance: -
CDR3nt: TGTGCCAGCTCACGGAGTGACAGGGATGTAGCGTATGAGCAGTTCTTC
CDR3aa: CASSRSDRDVAYEQFF

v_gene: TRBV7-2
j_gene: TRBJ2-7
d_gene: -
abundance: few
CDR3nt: TGTGCCAGCAGCTTAGACTACAACTCCTACGAGCAGTACTTC
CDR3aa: CASSLDYNSYEQYF

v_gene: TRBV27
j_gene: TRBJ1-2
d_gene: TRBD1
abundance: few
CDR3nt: TGTGCCAGCAGACAGGGGTTCTTTGACTATGGCTACACCTTC
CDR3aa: CASRQGFFDYGYTF

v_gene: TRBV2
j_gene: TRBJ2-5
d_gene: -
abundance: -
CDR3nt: TGTGCCAGCAGTACCCGGGTTCCCCCCCCAGAGACCCAGTACTTC
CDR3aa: CASSTRVPPPETQYF

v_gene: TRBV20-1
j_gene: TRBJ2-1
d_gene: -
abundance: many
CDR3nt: TGCAGTGCTAGTGTGCCTAGCGACTACAATGAGCAGTTCTTC
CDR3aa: CSASVPSDYNEQFF

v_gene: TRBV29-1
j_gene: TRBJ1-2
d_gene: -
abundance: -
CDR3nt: TGCAGCGTTGAGGGAGAGTATGGCTACACCTTC
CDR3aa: CSVEGEYGYTF

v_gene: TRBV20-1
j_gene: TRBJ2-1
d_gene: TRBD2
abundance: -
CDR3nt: TGCAGTGCTAGAGGCAGGACTAGCGGGTACAATGAGCAGTTCTTC
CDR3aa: CSARGRTSGYNEQFF

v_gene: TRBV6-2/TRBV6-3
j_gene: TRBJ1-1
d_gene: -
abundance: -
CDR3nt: TGTGCCAGCAGTTGGCCGGGGATGAACACTGAAGCTTTCTTT
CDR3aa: CASSWPGMNTEAFF

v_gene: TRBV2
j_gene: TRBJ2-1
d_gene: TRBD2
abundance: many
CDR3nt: TGTGCCAGCAGTGAATCACCCAGCGGGGCTTACAATGAGCAGTTCTTC
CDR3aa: CASSESPSGAYNEQFF

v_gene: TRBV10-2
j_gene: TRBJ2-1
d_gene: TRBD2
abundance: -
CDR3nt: TGCGCCAGCAGTGCCGGAGGTGGACTAGCGTTTTACAATGAGCAGTTCTTC
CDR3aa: CASSAGGGLAFYNEQFF

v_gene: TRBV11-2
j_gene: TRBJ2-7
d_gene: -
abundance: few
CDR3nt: TGTGCCAGCAGCGCCTTGGGGTCCCGTTACGAGCAGTACTTC
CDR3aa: CASSALGSRYEQYF

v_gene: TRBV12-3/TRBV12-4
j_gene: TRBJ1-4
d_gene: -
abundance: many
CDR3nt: TGTGCCAGCAGCCTCATCGACCGGGAAAAACTGTTTTTT
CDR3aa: CASSLIDREKLFF

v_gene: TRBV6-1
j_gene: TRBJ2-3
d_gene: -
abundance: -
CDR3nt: TGTGCCAGCAGTGAAGAAGGGCGGTGGGAAACTGCAGATACGCAGTATTTT
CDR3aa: CASSEEGRWETADTQYF

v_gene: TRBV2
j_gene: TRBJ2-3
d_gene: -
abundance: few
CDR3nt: TGTGCCAGCATTTTCGGGATGGCCCTGGATACGCAGTATTTT
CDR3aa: CASIFGMALDTQYF

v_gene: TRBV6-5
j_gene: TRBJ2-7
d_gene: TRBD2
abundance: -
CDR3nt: TGTGCCAGCAGTTTAACCGGGACTAGCAGTTCGTACGAGCAGTACTTC
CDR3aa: CASSLTGTSSSYEQYF

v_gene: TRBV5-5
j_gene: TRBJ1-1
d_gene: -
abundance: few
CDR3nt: TGTGCCAGCAGCGGTCACAGGACCATGAACACTGAAGCTTTCTTT
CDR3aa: CASSGHRTMNTEAFF

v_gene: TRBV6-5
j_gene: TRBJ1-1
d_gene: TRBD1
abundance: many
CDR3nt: TGTGCCAGCAGTTACATGGGACAGGGAAGCACTGAAGCTTTCTTT
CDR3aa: CASSYMGQGSTEAFF

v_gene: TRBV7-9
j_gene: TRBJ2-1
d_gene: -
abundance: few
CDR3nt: TGTGCCAGCAGCTTAGCCAGCGTTTTGGAGCAGTTCTTC
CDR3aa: CASSLASVLEQFF

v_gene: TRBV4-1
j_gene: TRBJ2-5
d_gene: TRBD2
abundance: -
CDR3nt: TGCGCCAGCCGAGCTAGCGGGAACTTCCAAGAGACCCAGTACTTC
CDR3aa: CASRASGNFQETQYF

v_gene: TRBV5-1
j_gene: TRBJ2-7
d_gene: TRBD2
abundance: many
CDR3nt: TGCGCCAGCAGCTTCCCCGGACTAGCGACAACCTACGAGCAGTACTTC
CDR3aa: CASSFPGLATTYEQYF

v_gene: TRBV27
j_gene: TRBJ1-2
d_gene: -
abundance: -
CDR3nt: TGTGCCAGCAGTAGCAACGCATACTATGGCTACACCTTC
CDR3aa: CASSSNAYYGYTF

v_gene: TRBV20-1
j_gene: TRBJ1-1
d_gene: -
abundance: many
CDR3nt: TGCAGTGCTAGAGATCAGCGGACTGAAGCTTTCTTT
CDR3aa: CSARDQRTEAFF

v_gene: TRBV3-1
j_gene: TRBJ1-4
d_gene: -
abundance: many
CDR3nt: TGTGCCAGCAGCCAAGATCAGGCAGACTCTAATGAAAAACTGTTTTTT
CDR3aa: CASSQDQADSNEKLFF

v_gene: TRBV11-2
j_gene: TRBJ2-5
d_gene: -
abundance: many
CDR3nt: TGTGCCAGCAGCTTAGGCGGGCCCATCCAAGAGACCCAGTACTTC
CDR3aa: CASSLGGPIQETQYF

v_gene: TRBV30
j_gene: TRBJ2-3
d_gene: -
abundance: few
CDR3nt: TGTGCCTGGAGTAGGGCTTCCACAGATACGCAGTATTTT
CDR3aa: CAWSRASTDTQYF

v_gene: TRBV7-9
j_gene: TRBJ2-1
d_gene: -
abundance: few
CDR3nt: TGTGCCAGCAGCTCAGGCAGGGGCGCCGACAATGAGCAGTTCTTC
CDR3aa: CASSSGRGADNEQFF

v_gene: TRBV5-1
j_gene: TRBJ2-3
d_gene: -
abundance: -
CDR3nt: TGCGCCAGCAGCCCGGACGTGGCGGGCGATACAGATACGCAGTATTTT
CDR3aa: CASSPDVAGDTDTQYF

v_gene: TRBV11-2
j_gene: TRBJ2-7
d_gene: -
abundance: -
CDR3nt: TGTGTCAGCAGCTGGGGATCCTCCTACGAGCAGTACTTC
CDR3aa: CVSSWGSSYEQYF